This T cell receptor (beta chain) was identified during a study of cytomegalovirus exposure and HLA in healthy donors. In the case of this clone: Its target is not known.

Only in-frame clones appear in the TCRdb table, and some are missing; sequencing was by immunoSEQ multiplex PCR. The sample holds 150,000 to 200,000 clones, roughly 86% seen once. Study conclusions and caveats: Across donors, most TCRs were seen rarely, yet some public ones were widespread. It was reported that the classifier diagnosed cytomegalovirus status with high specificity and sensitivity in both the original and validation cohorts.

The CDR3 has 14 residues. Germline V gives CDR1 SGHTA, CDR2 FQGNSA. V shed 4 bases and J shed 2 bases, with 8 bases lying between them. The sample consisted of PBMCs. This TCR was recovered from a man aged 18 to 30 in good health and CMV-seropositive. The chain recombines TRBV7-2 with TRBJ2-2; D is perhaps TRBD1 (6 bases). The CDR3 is CASSSGHNTGELFF. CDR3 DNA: TGTGCCAGCAGCTCGGGACACAACACCGGGGAGCTGTTTTTT.